The 29 T cell receptor beta chains below come from one sample, sequenced in a study of blood T cells in healthy people across ages (dated by TCRdb to the mid-2010s). The method behind the library was 5' RACE. The sequencer listed for this sample is Illumina HiSeq 2500. A second about 6 to 11 cycle PCR used a sample-barcoded 5' primer and a J-beta primer mix. Through fastp at Q25 and MiXCR, TCRdb rebuilt clones from the public reads, retaining in-frame beta chains. When rows share a CDR3 protein, they turn into one entry using the most common DNA and genes. The sample profile shows 650,000 to 950,000 distinct CDR3 sequences; under 45% of them were found once. The ten largest clones take up 15% to 25% of the sample. Specimen: blood. These receptors all stem from a man in his 60s in good health.

The chain uses TRBV11-2 and TRBJ2-1; D is tentatively TRBD1 or TRBD2 (5 bases each). This CDR3 is built from 15 residues. The V and J ends lost 4 bases and 1 base respectively, with 11 bases between them. Germline V gene data show CDR1 as SGHAT and CDR2 as FQNNGV. CDR3 sequence reads: CASSSLRGSYNEQFF. In DNA form, the CDR3 reads TGTGCCAGCAGCTCCCTGAGGGGTTCCTACAATGAGCAGTTCTTC.

J is TRBJ2-5 and V is TRBV11-2; TRBD1 matches 9 bases. Germline CDR1 is SGHAT and CDR2 is FQNNGV. V dropped 5 bases and J dropped 2; count of bases not matched to a gene: 12. The CDR3 is 17 residues long. The CDR3 region is CASSLKWTGDLQETQYF. CDR3 nucleotides: TGTGCCAGCAGCCTTAAGTGGACAGGGGACTTACAAGAGACCCAGTACTTC.

V usage is TRBV24-1 and J usage is TRBJ2-2; D gene unclear. Germline V lookup: CDR1 KGHDR, CDR2 SFDVKD. The CDR3 spans 13 residues. Trimming removed 5 bases from V and 3 bases from J, with 6 bases in between. The CDR3 region is CATSGRYTGELFF. The CDR3 DNA is TGTGCCACCAGTGGGCGGTACACCGGGGAGCTGTTTTTT.

The rearrangement links TRBV7-2 to TRBJ2-5; a weak D match, TRBD1 (6 bases). CDR1 SGHTA and CDR2 FQGNSA come from the germline V gene. Deletions cut 2 bases from V and 1 base from J, with 11 bases between. The CDR3 covers 15 residues. CDR3 nucleotide sequence: TGTGCCAGCAGCTTAAGGGGGACGGTCCAAGAGACCCAGTACTTC. It yields the protein CASSLRGTVQETQYF.

This sequence joins TRBV4-3 and TRBJ2-5; perhaps TRBD1 as D (5 bases). Per the germline V gene, CDR1 is LGHNA and CDR2 is YSLEER. CDR3 size: 17 residues. V shed 0 bases and J shed 5 bases, with 19 bases lying between them. CDR3 in amino acids: CASSQEEFRTPTETQYF. In DNA, the CDR3 is TGCGCCAGCAGCCAAGAGGAGTTCCGGACACCAACGGAGACCCAGTACTTC.

The gene calls are TRBV6-1 and TRBJ2-1; 9 nucleotides agree with TRBD2. The end of the DNA is better explained by TRBJ2-7, so the J call may be wrong. This CDR3 has 16 amino acids. CDR1 is MNHNS, CDR2 SASEGT, per germline. CDR3 residues: CASSEAGLAGYNEQYF. The CDR3 bases are TGTGCCAGCAGTGAAGCTGGGCTAGCGGGGTACAATGAGCAGTACTTC.

This clonotype was counted a few times. A much larger clone is a single base away; this may be a read error. The gene calls are TRBV5-6 and TRBJ2-7; no clear D. Germline V lookup: CDR1 SGHDT, CDR2 YYEEEE. Trimming took off 3 bases at V and 3 bases at J, with 10 bases between the two ends. CDR3 length: 13 residues. The CDR3 sequence: CASSWNQVYEQYF. CDR3 sequence (DNA): TGTGCCAGCAGCTGGAACCAGGTCTACGAGCAGTACTTC.

This clonotype was counted between two and nine times. The gene calls are TRBV12-3 or TRBV12-4 and TRBJ2-1; TRBD2 aligns across 9 bases. The V and J ends lost 10 bases and 5 bases, in that order; junction bases with no gene match: 6. The CDR3 totals 13 residues. CDR3: CATQRGVHNEQFF. In DNA form, the CDR3 reads TGTGCCACACAGCGGGGGGTCCACAATGAGCAGTTCTTC.

The chain employs TRBV24-1 and TRBJ2-3, with D perhaps matching TRBD1 (6 bases). The CDR3 loop spans 16 amino acids. Germline CDR1 reads KGHDR; CDR2 reads SFDVKD. V dropped 1 base and J dropped 6 bases, with 16 bases sitting between them. This CDR3 is CATSDFGGGLEDTQYF. The CDR3 DNA reads as TGTGCCACCAGTGATTTTGGGGGCGGGTTGGAGGATACGCAGTATTTT.

The chain has TRBV5-1 and TRBJ2-5; TRBD1 matches 7 bases. This CDR3 spans 16 amino acids. V shed 2 bases, J shed 2 bases, and the junction held 9 bases outside the gene matches. The germline gives CDR1 SGHRS, CDR2 YFSETQ. DNA for the CDR3: TGCGCCAGCAGCTTAACCTCGAGGACAGGACAAGAGACCCAGTACTTC. Protein sequence: CASSLTSRTGQETQYF.

This clonotype has ten or more counts. DNA of the CDR3: TGTGCCAGCAGCTACCAAGCCAGGGACAATGGCTACACCTTC. Protein: CASSYQARDNGYTF. The chain joins TRBV7-8 to TRBJ1-2; tentative D call: TRBD1 (6 bases). The germline CDR1 and CDR2 sequences are SGHVS and FQNEAQ. The V end was cut by 4 bases, the J end by 6 bases, with 15 bases between. The CDR3 is 14 amino acids. Full variable domain (outside the CDR3, taken from reference TRBV7-8 and TRBJ1-2): GAGVSQSPRYKVAKRGQDVALRCDPISGHVSLFWYQQALGQGPEFLTYFQNEAQLDKSGLPSDRFFAERPEGSVSTLKIQRTQQEDSAVYLCASSYQARDNGYTFGSGTRLTVV.

The V and J genes are TRBV19 and TRBJ2-5; D gene unclear. The better agreement between TRBJ2-7 and the DNA end casts doubt on the J call. Germline V lookup: CDR1 LNHDA, CDR2 SQIVND (reference sequence). This CDR3 region has 14 residues. The CDR3 is CASSPDLRAYEQYF. CDR3 sequence (DNA): TGTGCCAGTAGTCCGGACCTGAGAGCTTACGAGCAGTACTTC.

This clonotype was observed at least ten times. This rearrangement joins TRBV29-1 to TRBJ2-4, with 7 bases aligning to TRBD1. The CDR3 sequence is 14 residues long. CDR1 SQVTM and CDR2 ANQGSEA come from the germline V gene. The V segment lost 4 bases and the J segment 1 base; nucleotides outside the gene matches: 4. The CDR3 protein is CSVGDRVAKNIQYF. The CDR3 nucleotides are TGCAGCGTTGGAGACAGGGTCGCCAAAAACATTCAGTACTTC.

This clonotype was detected only a few times. V usage is TRBV27 and J usage is TRBJ1-2; D may be TRBD1 (5 bases). The V end was cut by 0 bases, the J end by 5 bases, with 13 bases between. Germline CDR1 reads MNHEY; CDR2 reads SMNVEV (reference sequence). The CDR3 consists of 15 residues. The CDR3 region has the DNA TGTGCCAGCAGTTTATCCGGGGACGGAATTTATGGCTACACCTTC. Protein sequence: CASSLSGDGIYGYTF.

This clonotype has a count of ten or more. V is TRBV5-1 and J is TRBJ2-5; 8 bases are shared with TRBD1. Losses at the gene ends were 0 bases for V and 2 bases for J; bases not matched to a gene: 0. The CDR3 runs 14 residues. CDR1 and CDR2 (germline): SGHRS, YFSETQ. The DNA of the CDR3 is TGCGCCAGCAGCTTGGGGACAGGGCAAGAGACCCAGTACTTC. This encodes CASSLGTGQETQYF.

The V and J genes are TRBV20-1 and TRBJ2-1; possible D gene TRBD2, 5 bases. CDR3 length: 13 residues. Trimming took off 3 bases at V and 6 bases at J, with 12 bases between the two ends. Germline loops: CDR1 DFQATT, CDR2 SNEGSKA (reference sequence). The CDR3 loop reads CSARAGVFNEQFF. In DNA form, the CDR3 reads TGCAGTGCTAGGGCCGGGGTGTTCAATGAGCAGTTCTTC.

The CDR3 sequence is CASSQDTSGTRTDTQYF. For the CDR3, the DNA is TGCGCCAGCAGCCAGGACACTAGCGGGACCCGCACAGATACGCAGTATTTT. The chain has TRBV4-3 and TRBJ2-3, with 10 bases lining up with TRBD2. Germline V gene lookup returns CDR1 LGHNA and CDR2 YSLEER. V trimming: 3 bases; J trimming: 1 base; junction bases outside the gene matches: 7. The CDR3 extends over 17 amino acids.

This clonotype was picked up a small number of times. Here the CDR3 DNA reads TGTGCCAGCAGACCCTTAGGGGACAGGGGCCACAATGAGCAGTTCTTC. The encoded protein is CASRPLGDRGHNEQFF. The V gene is TRBV6-1, the J gene TRBJ2-1; 10 nucleotides agree with TRBD1. CDR3 length equals 16 residues. Germline trimming cut 6 bases from V and 5 bases from J; bases unmatched to any gene: 10. From germline, CDR1 is MNHNS and CDR2 SASEGT.

This sequence joins TRBV4-3 and TRBJ1-1; the match to TRBD1 covers 9 bases. After removal of 3 bases from V and 10 bases from J, the junction contained 0 bases not matched to a gene. The CDR3 has 11 amino acids. Germline V CDR1 and CDR2: LGHNA, YSLEER. The CDR3, as DNA: TGCGCCAGCAGCCAGGGACAGGGAGCTTTCTTT. As protein: CASSQGQGAFF.

The J gene is TRBJ1-5, the V gene TRBV20-1, with D perhaps TRBD1 (5 bases). V was trimmed by 6 bases and J by 0 bases, leaving 12 bases between them. Germline CDR1 is DFQATT and CDR2 is SNEGSKA (reference sequence). This CDR3 is built from 14 residues. CDR3 sequence (DNA): TGCAGTGCACGCCGGGACGGTAGCAATCAGCCCCAGCATTTT. Protein product: CSARRDGSNQPQHF.

This clonotype was observed at least ten times. The chain recombines TRBV20-1 with TRBJ2-7, with D unresolved. V shed 5 bases and J shed 0 bases, with 11 bases lying between them. This CDR3 is built from 13 residues. Germline-derived CDR1 and CDR2 are DFQATT and SNEGSKA (reference sequence). The CDR3, as DNA: TGCAGTGCTGTAATCAGAAGCTCCTACGAGCAGTACTTC. Its translation is CSAVIRSSYEQYF.

The chain combines TRBV20-1 with TRBJ2-3; possibly TRBD1 for D (6 bases). The CDR3 runs 14 residues. Germline loops: CDR1 DFQATT, CDR2 SNEGSKA (reference sequence). V was pared by 5 bases and J by 1 base, with 13 bases between. For the CDR3, the DNA is TGCAGTGCTGGGGACACCCGGGGCACAGATACGCAGTATTTT. Amino acids: CSAGDTRGTDTQYF.

The chain combines TRBV2 with TRBJ1-2; D is unclear. V was clipped by 5 bases and J by 7 bases, with 11 bases between them. Per germline, CDR1 SNHLY and CDR2 FYNNEI. The length of the CDR3 is 12 residues. The chain's CDR3 is CASSSWTVGYTF. In nucleotides, the CDR3 is TGTGCCAGCAGTTCTTGGACCGTTGGCTACACCTTC. The full variable domain, completed using reference TRBV2 and TRBJ1-2, is EPEVTQTPSHQVTQMGQEVILRCVPISNHLYFYWYRQILGQKVEFLVSFYNNEISEKSEIFDDQFSVERPDGSNFTLKIRSTKLEDSAMYFCASSSWTVGYTFGSGTRLTVV.

The chain recombines TRBV18 with TRBJ2-5, with 7 nucleotides matching TRBD2. Germline CDR1 KGHSH, CDR2 LQKENI. The CDR3 runs to 20 residues. V gave up 1 base and J gave up 2 bases; unmatched junction bases: 19. This chain's CDR3 is CASSPRLGSARRGIQETQYF. CDR3 nucleotides: TGTGCCAGCTCACCACGATTGGGGTCGGCAAGGCGGGGGATACAAGAGACCCAGTACTTC.

This clonotype was seen a handful of times. This chain joins TRBV11-2 and TRBJ2-3, with 8 bases lining up with TRBD1. Germline lookup yields CDR1 SGHAT and CDR2 FQNNGV. J gave up 3 bases and V 0 bases, and 5 bases lay outside the gene matches. The length of the CDR3 is 16 residues. The CDR3 nucleotides are TGTGCCAGCAGCTTAGATGGGGACAGGAAGACAGATACGCAGTATTTT. Translating it yields CASSLDGDRKTDTQYF.

This rearrangement joins TRBV20-1 to TRBJ2-1; 8 nucleotides align to TRBD2. The V gene's germline CDR1 is DFQATT and CDR2 SNEGSKA (reference sequence). This CDR3 region has 15 residues. Trimming at V came to 4 bases and at J to 7 bases, leaving 12 bases not matched to a gene. DNA for the CDR3: TGCAGTGCTACTCGTCCGGGGCGGGGGGAAAATGAGCAGTTCTTC. Residues: CSATRPGRGENEQFF.

The chain uses TRBV12-3 or TRBV12-4 and TRBJ2-1; 7 nucleotides align to TRBD1. The V gene end was trimmed by 6 bases and the J gene end by 0 bases; junction bases not matched to a gene: 8. This CDR3 region has 16 residues. The CDR3 reads CASSSPGTASYNEQFF. The CDR3 nucleotides are TGTGCCAGCAGCTCGCCCGGGACAGCCTCCTACAATGAGCAGTTCTTC.

The sample holds one count of this clonotype. The chain is built from TRBV10-3 and TRBJ2-3, with TRBD2 identical over 14 bases. Germline V CDR1 and CDR2: ENHRY, SYGVKD. V lost 0 bases, J lost 4 bases, and 3 bases stayed unmatched. This CDR3 spans 17 amino acids. CDR3 amino acids: CAISESTSGRGADTQYF. The CDR3 DNA reads as TGTGCCATCAGTGAGTCGACTAGCGGGAGGGGGGCAGATACGCAGTATTTT.

This clonotype came up a few times. The gene calls are TRBV28 and TRBJ2-5; 7 bases are a match to TRBD1. This CDR3 has 13 amino acids. Germline V gene sequence: CDR1 MDHEN, CDR2 SYDVKM. Germline trimming cut 7 bases from V and 11 bases from J; bases unmatched to any gene: 13. The CDR3 DNA is TGTGCCAGCATAAGACAGGGATCTGGAGAGCAGTACTTC. Translation gives CASIRQGSGEQYF.